This TCR beta chain is from a study of blood T cell repertoires in COVID-19. Study-level background: Acute and convalescent COVID-19 samples came from the United States, Italy and Spain. Sample material is recorded as cDNA or gDNA derived from T cells, B-cell-depleted T cells, or PBMCs.

Per the original methods: Amplification of reference gene primers was used by the study to estimate nucleated cell counts. Data came from immunoSEQ multiplex PCR; TCRdb stores just in-frame clones and leaves some out. The V and J calls and clone size come from that table; D and trimming were worked out from the DNA. This repertoire shows roughly 56,000 clones, roughly 85% found once; its top ten account for approximately 10%. This clone occurred a few times. CDR1 LNHDA and CDR2 SQIVND come from the germline V gene (reference sequence). This CDR3 is 13 amino acids long. Germline trimming cut 6 bases from V and 4 bases from J; bases unmatched to any gene: 5.

The receptor's source is a human donor in a cohort sampled during active COVID-19. The specimen sequenced was peripheral blood. The chain links TRBV19 to TRBJ1-1, with 7 bases identical to TRBD1. This CDR3 reads CASRRDSFTEAFF. The DNA for the CDR3 is TGTGCCAGTAGGCGGGACAGCTTCACTGAAGCTTTCTTT.